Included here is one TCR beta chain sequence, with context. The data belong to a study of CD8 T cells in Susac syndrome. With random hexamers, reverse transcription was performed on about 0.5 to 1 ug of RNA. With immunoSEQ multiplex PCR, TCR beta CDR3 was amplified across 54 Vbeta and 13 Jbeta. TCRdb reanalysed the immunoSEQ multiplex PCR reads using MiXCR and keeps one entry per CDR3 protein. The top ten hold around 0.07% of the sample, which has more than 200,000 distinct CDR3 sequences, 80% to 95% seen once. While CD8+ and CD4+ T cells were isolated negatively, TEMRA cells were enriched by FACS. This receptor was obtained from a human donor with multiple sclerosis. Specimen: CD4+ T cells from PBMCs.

CDR3 bases: TGTGCCAGCAGCTTGGATTCGGACAGGGTAATCTATGGCTACACCTTC. Translation gives CASSLDSDRVIYGYTF. The gene calls are TRBV5-8 and TRBJ1-2, with 8 nucleotides matching TRBD1. This CDR3 spans 16 amino acids. The trim removed 0 bases at V and 4 bases at J, leaving 8 bases unmatched. Germline V gene lookup returns CDR1 SGHTS and CDR2 YDEGEE.